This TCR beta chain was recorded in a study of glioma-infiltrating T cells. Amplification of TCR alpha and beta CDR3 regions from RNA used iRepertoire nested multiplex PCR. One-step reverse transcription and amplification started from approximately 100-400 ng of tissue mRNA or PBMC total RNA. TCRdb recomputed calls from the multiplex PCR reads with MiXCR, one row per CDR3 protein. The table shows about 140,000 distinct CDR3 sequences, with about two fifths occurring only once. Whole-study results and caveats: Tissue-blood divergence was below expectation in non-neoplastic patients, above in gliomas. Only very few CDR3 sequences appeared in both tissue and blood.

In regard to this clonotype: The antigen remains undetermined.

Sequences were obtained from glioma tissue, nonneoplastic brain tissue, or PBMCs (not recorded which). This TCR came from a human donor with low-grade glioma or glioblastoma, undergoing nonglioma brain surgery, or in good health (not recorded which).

The CDR3 is CASSSDRAGQETQYF. DNA for the CDR3: TGTGCCAGCAGTTCCGATAGGGCAGGGCAAGAGACCCAGTACTTC. The chain is built from TRBV27 and TRBJ2-5; D is perhaps TRBD1 (5 bases). The CDR3 has 15 residues. V was shortened by 4 bases and J by 2 bases, with 14 bases between the two germline ends. The germline CDR1 and CDR2 sequences are MNHEY and SMNVEV (reference sequence).